The 3 T cell receptor beta chains listed next were all sequenced from one sample in a study of blood T cell repertoires in COVID-19. Method: immunoSEQ multiplex PCR; TCRdb's copy keeps in-frame clones and lacks some. The table shows some 220,000 clones, with 85% occurring only once. Sequenced: peripheral blood. All receptors derive from a woman aged 55-70 years with active or convalescent COVID-19.

The chain joins TRBV6-2 or TRBV6-3 to TRBJ2-7; a possible D gene is TRBD2 (5 bases). This CDR3 has 15 amino acids. The V and J ends lost 5 bases and 2 bases respectively, with 16 bases between them. Germline CDR1 MNHEY, CDR2 SVGEGT. Here the CDR3 DNA reads TGTGCCAGCAGTACCCCCCGGGGTAGAGCCTACGAGCAGTACGTC. Translating gives CASSTPRGRAYEQYV.

The J gene is TRBJ2-6, the V gene TRBV18; D call uncertain. CDR1 is KGHSH and CDR2 is LQKENI in the germline V gene. V was cut by 2 bases and J by 2 bases, with 10 bases left in between. This CDR3 region has 16 residues. CDR3 amino acids: CASSPIASTGANVLTF. The CDR3 DNA is TGTGCCAGCTCACCAATCGCGTCTACTGGGGCCAACGTCCTGACTTTC.

Only a few counts were recorded for this clone. DNA for the CDR3: TGTGCCAGCAGCCAAGACGACAGGGGCACAGATACGCAGTATTTT. Its protein product is CASSQDDRGTDTQYF. The gene calls are TRBV4-2 and TRBJ2-3, with 7 positions matching TRBD1. This CDR3 spans 15 amino acids. J lost 1 base, V lost 0 bases, and 1 base had no gene match. CDR1 and CDR2 from the germline V gene are LGHNA and YNFKEQ.